This T cell receptor beta chain came from a study of T cell clusters in autoimmune cytopenias. TRB was amplified by touch-down multiplex PCR, primer pools A and B combined. TCRdb re-called the multiplex PCR reads, yielding one record per CDR3 amino acid sequence without DNA. With 9,500 to 15,000 distinct CDR3 sequences in the sample, the ten largest clones hold 3% to 3.5%. TRB amplification used 250 ng of peripheral blood genomic DNA. These data are also associated with another study on T cell repertoires in aging, cancer and after chemotherapy.

This TCR was sampled from a human donor in good health. Sequencing was done on a sample of peripheral blood.

The chain's CDR3 is CASSLVSGDGYTF. V is TRBV28 and J is TRBJ1-2; TCRdb outputs TRBD1, but without DNA this stays unchecked. The CDR3 extends over 13 amino acids. The V gene's germline CDR1 is MDHEN and CDR2 SYDVKM.